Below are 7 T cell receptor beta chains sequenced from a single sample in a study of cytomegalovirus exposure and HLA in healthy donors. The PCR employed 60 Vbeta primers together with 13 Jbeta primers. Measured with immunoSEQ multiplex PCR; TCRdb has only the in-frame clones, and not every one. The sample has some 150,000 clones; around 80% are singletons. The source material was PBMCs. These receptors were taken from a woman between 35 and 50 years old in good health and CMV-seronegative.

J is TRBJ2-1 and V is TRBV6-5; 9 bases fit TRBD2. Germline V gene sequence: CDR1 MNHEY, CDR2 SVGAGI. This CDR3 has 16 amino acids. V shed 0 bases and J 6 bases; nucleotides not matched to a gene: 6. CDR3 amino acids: CASSYSKGTSPNEQFF. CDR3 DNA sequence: TGTGCCAGCAGTTACTCGAAAGGGACTAGCCCCAATGAGCAGTTCTTC.

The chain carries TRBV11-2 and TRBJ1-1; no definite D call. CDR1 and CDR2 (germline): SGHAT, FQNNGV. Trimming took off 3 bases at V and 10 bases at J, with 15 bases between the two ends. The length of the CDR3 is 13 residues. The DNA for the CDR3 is TGTGCCAGCAGCTTCAGTATGGGTTCGGGAGCTTTCTTT. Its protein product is CASSFSMGSGAFF.

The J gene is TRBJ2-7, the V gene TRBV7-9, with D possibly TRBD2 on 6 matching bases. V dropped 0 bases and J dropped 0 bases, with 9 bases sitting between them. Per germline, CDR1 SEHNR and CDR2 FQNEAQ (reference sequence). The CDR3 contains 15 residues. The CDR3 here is CASSLAGGVSYEQYF. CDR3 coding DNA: TGTGCCAGCAGCTTAGCGGGAGGCGTCTCCTACGAGCAGTACTTC.

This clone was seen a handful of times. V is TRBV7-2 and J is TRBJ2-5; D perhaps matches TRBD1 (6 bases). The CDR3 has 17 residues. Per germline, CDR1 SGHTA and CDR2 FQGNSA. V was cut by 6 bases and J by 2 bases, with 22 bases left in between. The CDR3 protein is CASSVLRSGTPQETQYF. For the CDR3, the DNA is TGTGCCAGCAGTGTTCTACGCTCCGGGACACCGCAAGAGACCCAGTACTTC.

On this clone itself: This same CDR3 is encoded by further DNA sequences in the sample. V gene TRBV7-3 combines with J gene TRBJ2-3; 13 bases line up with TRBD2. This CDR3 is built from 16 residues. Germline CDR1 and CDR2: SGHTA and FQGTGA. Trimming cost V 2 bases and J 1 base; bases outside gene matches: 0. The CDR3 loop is CASSLGLAGGTDTQYF. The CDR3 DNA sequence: TGTGCCAGCAGCTTAGGACTAGCGGGAGGCACAGATACGCAGTATTTT.

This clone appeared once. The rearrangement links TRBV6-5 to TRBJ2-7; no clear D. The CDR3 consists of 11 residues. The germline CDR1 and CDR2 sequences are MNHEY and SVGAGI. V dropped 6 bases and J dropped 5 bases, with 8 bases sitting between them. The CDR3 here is CASSTHDEQYF. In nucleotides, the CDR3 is TGTGCCAGCAGCACACACGACGAGCAGTACTTC.

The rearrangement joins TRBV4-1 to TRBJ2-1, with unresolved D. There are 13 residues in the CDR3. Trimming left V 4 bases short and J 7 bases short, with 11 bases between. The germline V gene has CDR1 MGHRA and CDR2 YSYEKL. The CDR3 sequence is CASSLGSRNEQFF. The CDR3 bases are TGCGCCAGCAGCCTCGGGTCTAGGAATGAGCAGTTCTTC.